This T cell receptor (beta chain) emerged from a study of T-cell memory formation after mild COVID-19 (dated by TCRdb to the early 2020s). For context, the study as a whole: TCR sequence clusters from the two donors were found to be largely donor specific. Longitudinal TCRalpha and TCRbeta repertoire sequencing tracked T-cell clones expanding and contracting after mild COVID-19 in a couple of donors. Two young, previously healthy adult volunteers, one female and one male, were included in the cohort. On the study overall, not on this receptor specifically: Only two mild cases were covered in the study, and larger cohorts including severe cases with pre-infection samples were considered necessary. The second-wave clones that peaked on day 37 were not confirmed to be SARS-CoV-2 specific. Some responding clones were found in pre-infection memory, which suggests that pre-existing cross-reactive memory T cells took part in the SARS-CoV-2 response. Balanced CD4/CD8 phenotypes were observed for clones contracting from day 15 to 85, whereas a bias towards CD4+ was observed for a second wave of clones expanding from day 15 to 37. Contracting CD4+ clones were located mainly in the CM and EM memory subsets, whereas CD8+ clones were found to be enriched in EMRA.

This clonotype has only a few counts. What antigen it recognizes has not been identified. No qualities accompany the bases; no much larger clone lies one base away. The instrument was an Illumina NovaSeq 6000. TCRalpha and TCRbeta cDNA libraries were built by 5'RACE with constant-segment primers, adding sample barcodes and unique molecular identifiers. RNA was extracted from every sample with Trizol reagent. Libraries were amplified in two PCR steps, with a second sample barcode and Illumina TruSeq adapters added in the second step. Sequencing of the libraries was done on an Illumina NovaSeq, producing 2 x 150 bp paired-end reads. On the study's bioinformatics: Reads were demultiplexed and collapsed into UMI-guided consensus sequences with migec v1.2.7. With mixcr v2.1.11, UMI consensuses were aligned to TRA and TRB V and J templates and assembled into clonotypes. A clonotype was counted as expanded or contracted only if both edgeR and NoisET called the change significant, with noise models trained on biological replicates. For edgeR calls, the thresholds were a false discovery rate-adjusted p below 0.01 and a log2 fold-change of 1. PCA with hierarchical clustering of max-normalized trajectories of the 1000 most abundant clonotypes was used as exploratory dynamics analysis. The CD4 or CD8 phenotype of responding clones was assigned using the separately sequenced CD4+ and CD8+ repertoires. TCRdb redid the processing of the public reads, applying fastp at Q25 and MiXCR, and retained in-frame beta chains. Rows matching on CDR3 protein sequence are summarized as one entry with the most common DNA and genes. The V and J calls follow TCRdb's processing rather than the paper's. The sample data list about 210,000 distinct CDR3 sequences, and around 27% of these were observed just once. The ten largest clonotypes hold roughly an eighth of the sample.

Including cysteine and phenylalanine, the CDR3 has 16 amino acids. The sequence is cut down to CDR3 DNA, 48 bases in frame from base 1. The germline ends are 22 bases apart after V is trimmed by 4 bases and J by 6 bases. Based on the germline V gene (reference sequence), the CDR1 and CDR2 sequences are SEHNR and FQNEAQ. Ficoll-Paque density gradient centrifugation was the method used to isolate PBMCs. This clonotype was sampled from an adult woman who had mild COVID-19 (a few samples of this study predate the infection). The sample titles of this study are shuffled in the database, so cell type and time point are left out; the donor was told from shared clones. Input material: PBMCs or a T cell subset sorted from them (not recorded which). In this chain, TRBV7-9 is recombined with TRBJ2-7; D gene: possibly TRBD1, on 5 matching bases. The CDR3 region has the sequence CASSWSPSGREGEQYF. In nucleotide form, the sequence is TGTGCCAGCAGCTGGAGCCCGTCCGGCAGGGAAGGCGAGCAGTACTTC. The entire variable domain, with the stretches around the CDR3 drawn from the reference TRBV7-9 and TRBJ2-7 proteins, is DTGVSQNPRHKITKRGQNVTFRCDPISEHNRLYWYRQTLGQGPEFLTYFQNEAQLEKSRLLSDRFSAERPKGSFSTLEIQRTEQGDSAMYLCASSWSPSGREGEQYFGPGTRLTVT.